In this sample, the clone carrying this T cell receptor beta chain turned up once. TCRdb redid the calling of the PCR reads with MiXCR, one entry per CDR3 protein. The sample carries about 19,000 distinct CDR3 sequences, about half recorded once. The patients had localized lung adenocarcinoma, a non-small cell subtype. This CDR3 is built from 15 residues. Germline V gives CDR1 MGHDK, CDR2 SYGVNS. The V segment lost 2 bases and the J segment 8 bases; nucleotides outside the gene matches: 4. The data derive from a study of CD4 and CD8 cells across lung adenocarcinoma regions. This receptor was obtained from a male donor with lung adenocarcinoma. The CD4 and CD8 labels of this study may be unreliable. This chain joins TRBV25-1 and TRBJ2-1, with 12 bases matching TRBD2. Specimen: CD4+ T cells from the margin of a lung tumor. In DNA, the CDR3 is TGTGCCAGCAGTGAAGGACTAGCGGGATTCCATGAGCAGTTCTTC. Translation gives CASSEGLAGFHEQFF.